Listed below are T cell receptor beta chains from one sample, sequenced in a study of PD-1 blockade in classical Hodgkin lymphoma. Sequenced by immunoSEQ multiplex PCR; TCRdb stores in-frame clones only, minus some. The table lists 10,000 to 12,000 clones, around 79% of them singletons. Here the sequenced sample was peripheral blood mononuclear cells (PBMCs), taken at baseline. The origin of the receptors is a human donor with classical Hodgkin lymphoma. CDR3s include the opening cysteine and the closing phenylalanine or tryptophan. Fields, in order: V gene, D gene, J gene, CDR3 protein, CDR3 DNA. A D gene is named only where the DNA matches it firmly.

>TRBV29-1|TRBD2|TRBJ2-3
CSAPTSGAIDTQYF
TGCAGCGCCCCGACTAGCGGGGCGATAGATACGCAGTATTTT
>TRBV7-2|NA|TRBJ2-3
CASGKGLRTDTQYF
TGTGCCAGCGGTAAGGGGCTTCGCACAGATACGCAGTATTTT
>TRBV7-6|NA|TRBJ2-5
CASSPRGLDVKTQYF
TGTGCCAGCAGCCCGCGGGGGCTGGATGTAAAGACCCAGTACTTC
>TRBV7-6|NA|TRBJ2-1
CASSLRGGQYNEQFF
TGTGCCAGCAGCCTTAGGGGGGGCCAATACAATGAGCAGTTCTTC
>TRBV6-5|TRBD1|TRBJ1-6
CASSRDRGNSPLHF
TGTGCCAGCAGCCGGGACAGGGGAAATTCACCCCTCCACTTT
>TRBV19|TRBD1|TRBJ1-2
CASSPEAGGVDGYTF
TGTGCCAGTAGCCCGGAAGCAGGGGGCGTAGATGGCTACACCTTC
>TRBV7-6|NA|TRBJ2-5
CASSGGPIQETQYF
TGTGCCAGCAGCGGGGGACCTATCCAAGAGACCCAGTACTTC
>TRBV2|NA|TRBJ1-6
CASSEDYSPLHF
TGTGCCAGCAGTGAAGACTATTCACCCCTCCACTTT
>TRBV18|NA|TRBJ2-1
CASSPLSEAHNEQFF
TGTGCCAGCTCACCACTCAGTGAGGCCCACAATGAGCAGTTCTTC
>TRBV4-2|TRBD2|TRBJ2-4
CASSRSHGGGAGENIQYF
TGTGCCAGCAGCCGAAGCCACGGCGGGGGGGCGGGAGAAAACATTCAGTACTTC
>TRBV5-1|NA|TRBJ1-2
CASSLAGGADSGYTF
TGCGCCAGCAGCTTGGCGGGCGGTGCAGATAGTGGCTACACCTTC
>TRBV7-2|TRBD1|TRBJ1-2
CASSPWTGGEVGGYTF
TGTGCCAGCAGCCCCTGGACAGGGGGCGAGGTCGGTGGCTACACCTTC
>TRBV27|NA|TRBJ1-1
CASSLGQGVVSLGTEAFF
TGTGCCAGCAGTTTGGGGCAGGGTGTAGTGTCACTGGGCACTGAAGCTTTCTTT
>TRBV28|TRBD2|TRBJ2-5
CASSFGGFVETQYF
TGTGCCAGCAGTTTCGGGGGGTTCGTCGAGACCCAGTACTTC
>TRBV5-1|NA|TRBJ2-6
CASSVGASSSGANVLTF
TGCGCCAGCAGCGTGGGGGCCTCAAGCTCTGGGGCCAACGTCCTGACTTTC